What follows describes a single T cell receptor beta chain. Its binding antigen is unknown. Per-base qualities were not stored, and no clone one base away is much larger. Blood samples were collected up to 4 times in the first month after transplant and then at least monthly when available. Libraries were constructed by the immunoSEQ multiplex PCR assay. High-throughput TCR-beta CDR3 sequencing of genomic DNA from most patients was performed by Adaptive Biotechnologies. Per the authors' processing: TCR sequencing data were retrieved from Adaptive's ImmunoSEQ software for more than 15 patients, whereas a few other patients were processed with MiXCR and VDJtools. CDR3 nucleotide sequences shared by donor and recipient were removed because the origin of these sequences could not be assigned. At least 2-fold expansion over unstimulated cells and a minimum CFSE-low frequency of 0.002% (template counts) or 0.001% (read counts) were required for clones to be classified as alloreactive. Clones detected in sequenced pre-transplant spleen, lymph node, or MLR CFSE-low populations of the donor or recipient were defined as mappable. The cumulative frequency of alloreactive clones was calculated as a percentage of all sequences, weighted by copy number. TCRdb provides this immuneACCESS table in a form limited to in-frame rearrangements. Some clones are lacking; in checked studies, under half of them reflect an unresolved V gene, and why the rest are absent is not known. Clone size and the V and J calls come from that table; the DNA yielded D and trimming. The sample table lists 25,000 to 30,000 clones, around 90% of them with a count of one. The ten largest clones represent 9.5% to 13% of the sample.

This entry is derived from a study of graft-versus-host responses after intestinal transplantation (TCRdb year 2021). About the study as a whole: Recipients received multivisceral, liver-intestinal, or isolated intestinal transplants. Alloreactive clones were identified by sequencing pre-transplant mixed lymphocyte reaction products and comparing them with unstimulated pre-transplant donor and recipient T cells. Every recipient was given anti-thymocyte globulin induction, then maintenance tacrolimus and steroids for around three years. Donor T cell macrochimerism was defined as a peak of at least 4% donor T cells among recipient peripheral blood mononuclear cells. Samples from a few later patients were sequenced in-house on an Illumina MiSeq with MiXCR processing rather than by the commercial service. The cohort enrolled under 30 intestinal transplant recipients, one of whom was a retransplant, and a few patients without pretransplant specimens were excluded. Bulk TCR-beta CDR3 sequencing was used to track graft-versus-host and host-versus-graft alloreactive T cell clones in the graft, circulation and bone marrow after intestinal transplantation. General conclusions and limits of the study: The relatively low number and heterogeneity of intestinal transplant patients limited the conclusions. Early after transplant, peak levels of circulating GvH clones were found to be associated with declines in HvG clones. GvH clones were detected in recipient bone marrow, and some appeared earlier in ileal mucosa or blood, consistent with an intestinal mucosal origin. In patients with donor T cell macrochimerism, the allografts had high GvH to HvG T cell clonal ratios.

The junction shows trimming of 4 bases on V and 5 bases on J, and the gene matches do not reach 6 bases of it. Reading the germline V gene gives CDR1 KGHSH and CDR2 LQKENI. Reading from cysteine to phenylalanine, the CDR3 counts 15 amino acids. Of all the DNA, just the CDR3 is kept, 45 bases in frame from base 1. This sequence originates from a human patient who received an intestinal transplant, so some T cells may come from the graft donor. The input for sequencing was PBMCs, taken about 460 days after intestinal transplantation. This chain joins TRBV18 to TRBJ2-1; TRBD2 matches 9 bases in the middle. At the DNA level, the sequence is TGTGCCAGCTCACTTGGCGGGAGGGTAAACAATGAGCAGTTCTTC. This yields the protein CASSLGGRVNNEQFF. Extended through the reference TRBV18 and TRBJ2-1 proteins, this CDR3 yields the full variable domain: NAGVMQNPRHLVRRRGQEARLRCSPMKGHSHVYWYRQLPEEGLKFMVYLQKENIIDESGMPKERFSAEFPKEGPSILRIQQVVRGDSAAYFCASSLGGRVNNEQFFGPGTRLTVL.